This TCR beta chain is drawn from a study of Graves' ophthalmopathy and Graves' hyperthyroidism. The CDR3 sequence is 17 residues long. V was shortened by 4 bases and J by 0 bases, with 15 bases between the two germline ends. Germline assignment: CDR1 SGHNT and CDR2 YENEEA. Amplification of the TCR beta CDR3 regions used RNA transcripts (as template). The library came from an HTBI-primed first-round RT-PCR and a second-round multiplex PCR. TCRdb ran MiXCR on the multiplex PCR reads and lists one entry per CDR3 protein. The sample gives hundreds of thousands of distinct CDR3 sequences, over 40% of which show up once; roughly 3.5% is in the top ten.

The TCR originated in an adult man with Graves' ophthalmopathy. Sequenced: peripheral blood. The V and J genes are TRBV11-3 and TRBJ2-2, with D hard to call. The CDR3 sequence is CASSSAEVGTNTGELFF. In DNA, the CDR3 is TGTGCCAGCAGCTCCGCCGAAGTGGGGACGAACACCGGGGAGCTGTTTTTT.